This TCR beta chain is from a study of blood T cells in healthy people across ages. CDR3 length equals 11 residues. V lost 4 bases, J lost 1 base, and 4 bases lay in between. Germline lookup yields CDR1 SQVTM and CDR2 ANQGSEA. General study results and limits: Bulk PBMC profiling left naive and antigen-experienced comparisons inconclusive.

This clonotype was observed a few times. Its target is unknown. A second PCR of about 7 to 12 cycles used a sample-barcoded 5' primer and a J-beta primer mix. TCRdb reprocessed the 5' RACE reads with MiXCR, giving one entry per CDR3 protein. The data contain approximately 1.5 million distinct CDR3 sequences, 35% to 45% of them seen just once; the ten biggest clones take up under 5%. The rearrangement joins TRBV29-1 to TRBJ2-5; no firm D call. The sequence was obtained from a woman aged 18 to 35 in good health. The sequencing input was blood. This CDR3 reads CSVATQETQYF. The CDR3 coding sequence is TGCAGCGTTGCCACCCAAGAGACCCAGTACTTC. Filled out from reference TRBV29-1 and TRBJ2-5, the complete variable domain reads SAVISQKPSRDICQRGTSLTIQCQVDSQVTMMFWYRQQPGQSLTLIATANQGSEATYESGFVIDKFPISRPNLTFSTLTVSNMSPEDSSIYLCSVATQETQYFGPGTRLLVL.